The 30 T cell receptor beta chains in this list originate from one sample, sequenced in a study of blood T cells in healthy people across ages. Sample-barcoded 5' priming and a J-beta primer mix drove a second PCR of 7 to 11 cycles. TCRdb re-analysed the 5' RACE reads in MiXCR, keeping a single row per CDR3 protein. The data contain approximately 780,000 distinct CDR3 sequences, roughly 26% of them singletons. The same data also contributed to another study, on T cells of mothers and their children.

Source material: blood. The source is a boy aged 5-17 years in good health.

CDR3 sequence: CASRFRTAPYGANVLTF. The CDR3 DNA follows: TGCGCCAGCAGATTTAGGACAGCGCCCTACGGGGCCAACGTCCTGACTTTC. The chain has TRBV5-1 and TRBJ2-6; TRBD1 is a possible D gene (6 bases). CDR1 and CDR2 from the germline V gene are SGHRS and YFSETQ. Trimming took off 5 bases at V and 4 bases at J, with 19 bases between the two ends. The length of the CDR3 is 17 residues.

This clonotype was counted between two and nine times. This chain connects TRBV12-3 or TRBV12-4 to TRBJ2-3, with 9 positions matching TRBD2. V trimming: 4 bases; J trimming: 2 bases; junction bases outside the gene matches: 4. The CDR3 consists of 15 residues. In DNA form, the CDR3 reads TGTGCCAGCAGTTCGCTAGCGGGGCTCACAGATACGCAGTATTTT. This sequence encodes CASSSLAGLTDTQYF.

The chain links TRBV7-9 to TRBJ1-4; D might be TRBD1 (5 bases). The CDR3 covers 15 residues. Germline V lookup: CDR1 SEHNR, CDR2 FQNEAQ (reference sequence). The V end lost 1 base, the J end lost 5 bases, and 11 bases lay between the germline ends. CDR3 DNA sequence: TGTGCCAGCAGCTTAGGGGACGGTGGGAATGAAAAACTGTTTTTT. Its protein product is CASSLGDGGNEKLFF.

Notes on this clonotype: A junction boundary mismatches the germline segment, possibly from a read error. This rearrangement joins TRBV2 to TRBJ2-1, with 7 nucleotides matching TRBD2. Per the germline V gene, CDR1 is SNHLY and CDR2 is FYNNEI. The CDR3 has 14 amino acids. The CDR3 sequence is CASRAGTKNNEQFF. DNA of the CDR3: TGCGCCAGCAGAGCCGGGACTAAAAACAATGAGCAGTTCTTC.

The chain couples TRBV19 to TRBJ1-4; D gene uncertain. Trimming took 6 bases from V and 3 from J, leaving 11 bases between them. Germline CDR1 LNHDA, CDR2 SQIVND (reference sequence). CDR3 length: 14 residues. CDR3 sequence (DNA): TGTGCCAGTAGGACCGGGGATCCTAATGAAAAACTGTTTTTT. Translating it yields CASRTGDPNEKLFF.

The chain links TRBV20-1 to TRBJ2-1; D not resolved. V lost 6 bases, J lost 0 bases, and 15 bases lay in between. Germline V CDR1 and CDR2: DFQATT, SNEGSKA (reference sequence). This CDR3 is built from 15 residues. CDR3 in amino acids: CSAPGLQSSYNEQFF. In DNA, the CDR3 is TGCAGTGCCCCCGGGCTCCAGAGCTCCTACAATGAGCAGTTCTTC.

This clonotype has just a few counts. The chain couples TRBV27 to TRBJ2-3; D may be TRBD2 (5 bases). V was cut by 4 bases and J by 9 bases, with 20 bases left in between. The CDR3 totals 15 residues. In germline, CDR1 is MNHEY, CDR2 SMNVEV (reference sequence). CDR3 sequence (DNA): TGTGCCAGCAGTTCCTGGACTCCCGAGGGTGGGACGCAGTATTTT. It specifies CASSSWTPEGGTQYF.

The rearrangement joins TRBV2 to TRBJ2-7; no reliable D call. The CDR3 contains 13 residues. The germline V and J ends were trimmed by 3 bases and 4 bases, with 10 bases remaining between them. Germline V lookup: CDR1 SNHLY, CDR2 FYNNEI. The DNA of the CDR3 is TGTGCCAGCAGTGATGGTCTGGTATACGAGCAGTACTTC. Protein: CASSDGLVYEQYF.

This rearrangement joins TRBV30 to TRBJ2-7; D may be TRBD2 (5 bases). This CDR3 contains 11 residues. V was shortened by 5 bases and J by 5 bases, with 10 bases between the two germline ends. Germline lookup yields CDR1 GTSNPN and CDR2 SVGIG (reference sequence). CDR3 protein: CAWSLVDEQYF. For the CDR3, the DNA is TGTGCCTGGTCACTAGTCGACGAGCAGTACTTC.

This clonotype has more than one count but fewer than ten. The gene calls are TRBV7-2 and TRBJ1-5; the D gene is possibly TRBD1 (6 bases). The CDR3 is made up of 13 amino acids. V was pared by 5 bases and J by 4 bases, with 9 bases between. Germline V lookup: CDR1 SGHTA, CDR2 FQGNSA. CDR3 amino acids: CASSGQQNQPQHF. In DNA form, the CDR3 reads TGTGCCAGCAGCGGACAGCAAAATCAGCCCCAGCATTTT.

The rearrangement links TRBV29-1 to TRBJ1-4; tentative D call: TRBD1 (5 bases). The CDR3 extends over 14 amino acids. The germline gives CDR1 SQVTM, CDR2 ANQGSEA. Between the trimmed V and J ends, which lost 7 bases and 3 bases, there was a span of 15 bases. DNA for the CDR3: TGCAGCGGGGCCCGGGACGGAGCTAATGAAAAACTGTTTTTT. Protein sequence: CSGARDGANEKLFF.

This clonotype was detected only a few times. V and J are TRBV12-3 or TRBV12-4 and TRBJ2-5; the match to TRBD1 covers 8 bases. The CDR3 is 13 residues long. The J segment lost 6 bases and the V segment lost 8 bases, leaving 8 bases of the junction unmatched. The CDR3 region is CASRDGQGKTQYF. CDR3 in DNA: TGTGCCAGCCGAGACGGACAGGGCAAGACCCAGTACTTC.

The rearrangement links TRBV9 to TRBJ1-5; TRBD1 matches 7 bases. Trimming at V came to 7 bases and at J to 0 bases, leaving 16 bases not matched to a gene. The CDR3 is 18 amino acids. Germline CDR1 and CDR2: SGDLS and YYNGEE. As DNA, the CDR3 is TGTGCCAGCCCTCCACCGCGGACAGGAGAATTTAGCAATCAGCCCCAGCATTTT. Protein product: CASPPPRTGEFSNQPQHF.

This clonotype has more than one count but fewer than ten. The rearrangement links TRBV12-3 or TRBV12-4 to TRBJ2-1; D may be TRBD1 or TRBD2 (5 bases each). V shed 6 bases and J shed 6 bases, with 12 bases lying between them. There are 13 residues in the CDR3. The CDR3 protein is CASRGTGRNEQFF. DNA of the CDR3: TGTGCCAGCAGGGGGACCGGCCGCAATGAGCAGTTCTTC.

This clonotype was seen many times. This rearrangement joins TRBV9 to TRBJ2-5, with 11 bases that match TRBD2. The CDR3 has 15 residues. CDR1 is SGDLS, CDR2 YYNGEE, per germline. The V gene end was trimmed by 0 bases and the J gene end by 4 bases; junction bases not matched to a gene: 2. The CDR3 region has the DNA TGTGCCAGCAGCGTAGGGCTAGCGGGAGGAGAGACCCAGTACTTC. Translated, it gives CASSVGLAGGETQYF.

This clonotype has more than one count but fewer than ten. This rearrangement joins TRBV28 to TRBJ2-5; D possibly uses TRBD1 or TRBD2 (5 bases each). Per the germline V gene, CDR1 is MDHEN and CDR2 is SYDVKM. V was shortened by 9 bases and J by 4 bases, with 18 bases between the two germline ends. CDR3 length: 14 amino acids. The CDR3 loop reads CASRGARGRETQYF. The CDR3 DNA reads TGTGCCAGTAGAGGGGCCCGGGGACGAGAGACCCAGTACTTC.

In the case of this clonotype: Because the CDR3 is missing its conserved closing phenylalanine or tryptophan, this is likely a read error. The chain links TRBV9 to TRBJ2-5; 11 positions match TRBD2. After removal of 0 bases from V and 7 bases from J, the junction contained 8 bases not matched to a gene. CDR1 is SGDLS and CDR2 is YYNGEE in the germline V gene. CDR3 length: 16 amino acids. The CDR3 DNA reads TGTGCCAGCAGCGTAGGAACTAGCGGGGGTTCTGGGACCCAGTACCTC. Protein sequence: CASSVGTSGGSGTQYL.

This clonotype came up many times. V gene TRBV7-3 combines with J gene TRBJ2-7; TRBD2 might be the D (7 bases). Per germline, CDR1 SGHTA and CDR2 FQGTGA. V lost 5 bases, J lost 2 bases, and 13 bases lay in between. This CDR3 has 14 residues. CDR3 DNA: TGTGCCAGCAGCCTAGGGGGGGGAACCTACGAGCAGTACTTC. The encoded protein is CASSLGGGTYEQYF.

This clonotype was observed a few times. The chain carries TRBV18 and TRBJ2-2; a weak D match, TRBD1 (6 bases). The length of the CDR3 is 13 residues. Trimming pared 4 bases from V and 7 bases from J, leaving 10 bases between. Germline CDR1 reads KGHSH; CDR2 reads LQKENI. CDR3: CASSLHRDGELFF. As DNA, the CDR3 is TGTGCCAGCTCACTGCACAGGGACGGGGAGCTGTTTTTT.

This clonotype was seen a few times. This rearrangement joins TRBV5-1 to TRBJ2-7; possibly TRBD1 for D (6 bases). Germline V gene sequence: CDR1 SGHRS, CDR2 YFSETQ. This CDR3 has 14 residues. Deletions cut 0 bases from V and 6 bases from J, with 13 bases between. As DNA, the CDR3 is TGCGCCAGCAGCTTGGACAGGGTCCTTGGCGAGCAGTACTTC. Translating gives CASSLDRVLGEQYF.

The chain uses TRBV7-6 and TRBJ2-5, with 12 bases fitting TRBD2. J lost 9 bases, V lost 6 bases, and 14 bases had no gene match. This CDR3 has 16 amino acids. CDR1 SGHVS and CDR2 FNYEAQ come from the germline V gene. The CDR3 is CASRPTLAGGATAQYF. The DNA of the CDR3 is TGTGCCAGCAGGCCTACACTAGCGGGGGGCGCGACGGCCCAGTACTTC. The complete variable domain, with remaining parts taken from reference TRBV7-6 and TRBJ2-5, reads GAGVSQSPRYKVTKRGQDVALRCDPISGHVSLYWYRQALGQGPEFLTYFNYEAQQDKSGLPNDRFSAERPEGSISTLTIQRTEQRDSAMYRCASRPTLAGGATAQYFGPGTRLLVL.

This chain joins TRBV20-1 and TRBJ1-1; a weak D match, TRBD1 (5 bases). V dropped 0 bases and J dropped 10 bases, with 12 bases sitting between them. The germline V gene has CDR1 DFQATT and CDR2 SNEGSKA (reference sequence). The CDR3 has 12 amino acids. CDR3: CSARERGRVAFF. The DNA for the CDR3 is TGCAGTGCTAGAGAAAGGGGTCGAGTAGCTTTCTTT.

This clonotype has a handful of counts. This sequence joins TRBV5-1 and TRBJ2-7; D tentatively fits TRBD1 or TRBD2 (5 bases each). V shed 4 bases and J shed 5 bases, with 19 bases lying between them. CDR1 and CDR2 (germline): SGHRS, YFSETQ. This CDR3 comprises 15 residues. CDR3 loop: CASSHAGAHWDEQYF. CDR3 bases: TGCGCCAGCAGCCATGCCGGGGCACATTGGGACGAGCAGTACTTC.

The V gene is TRBV11-2, the J gene TRBJ2-1; no clear D. Trimming stripped 1 base from V and 5 bases from J, with 12 bases between. Germline values: CDR1 SGHAT, CDR2 FQNNGV. CDR3 length equals 15 residues. CDR3 in amino acids: CASSLGPFPNNEQFF. In DNA form, the CDR3 reads TGTGCCAGCAGCTTAGGCCCTTTCCCAAACAATGAGCAGTTCTTC.

This chain joins TRBV3-1 and TRBJ1-5; maybe TRBD1 (6 bases). Germline V CDR1 and CDR2: LGHDT, YNNKEL (reference sequence). The CDR3 runs 12 residues. V was clipped by 0 bases and J by 9 bases, with 6 bases between them. CDR3 residues: CASSQEGGPQHF. The CDR3 DNA reads as TGTGCCAGCAGCCAAGAAGGGGGGCCCCAGCATTTT.

This clonotype was recorded once. J is TRBJ1-2 and V is TRBV12-3 or TRBV12-4, with D perhaps TRBD1 (6 bases). V lost 3 bases and J lost 8, with 19 bases in between. This CDR3 contains 15 residues. The CDR3 spells CASSFGTEQGYGYTF. The CDR3 DNA follows: TGTGCCAGCAGTTTCGGGACTGAGCAGGGGTACGGCTACACCTTC.

The V call is TRBV6-1, the J call TRBJ1-4, with 7 nucleotides matching TRBD1. The CDR3 spans 16 residues. The V and J ends lost 6 bases and 0 bases, in that order; junction bases with no gene match: 7. The germline V gene encodes CDR1 MNHNS and CDR2 SASEGT. CDR3 DNA sequence: TGTGCCAGCAGGTTCGGCAGGGGGGCAACTAATGAAAAACTGTTTTTT. Translated: CASRFGRGATNEKLFF.

The gene calls are TRBV5-1 and TRBJ2-5; 10 bases line up with TRBD2. The germline V gene encodes CDR1 SGHRS and CDR2 YFSETQ. The CDR3 consists of 17 residues. The V segment lost 5 bases and the J segment 5 bases; nucleotides outside the gene matches: 15. In DNA form, the CDR3 reads TGCGCCAGCAGTTCACAAGGACTAGCGGCTACGCATGAGACCCAGTACTTC. Translated: CASSSQGLAATHETQYF.

This clonotype was seen a few times. The rearrangement uses TRBV10-2 and TRBJ1-3, with D perhaps matching TRBD1 (5 bases). CDR1 WSHSY and CDR2 SAAADI come from the germline V gene. Trimming took 9 bases from V and 4 from J, leaving 13 bases between them. The CDR3 length is 13 residues. The CDR3 DNA reads as TGCGCCAGGAGGGTGGACATCGGAAACACCATATATTTT. As protein: CARRVDIGNTIYF.

This rearrangement joins TRBV20-1 to TRBJ2-1; 7 positions agree with TRBD2. Trimming removed 6 bases from V and 5 bases from J; junction bases left unmatched: 10. The germline gives CDR1 DFQATT, CDR2 SNEGSKA (reference sequence). CDR3 size: 14 residues. The CDR3 DNA is TGCAGTGCCCCCCGGGCAGGGAGGGACAATGAGCAGTTCTTC. Translated: CSAPRAGRDNEQFF.